These 17 T cell receptor beta chains share one sample of origin, sequenced in a study of early T cells in non-severe SARS-CoV-2 infection. Via MiXCR, TCRdb re-called the 5' RACE reads, giving one row per CDR3 protein. Of approximately 43,000 distinct CDR3 sequences listed, around 7% are singletons. The sample was whole blood. The source of these receptors is an adult who was a healthcare worker with PCR-confirmed SARS-CoV-2 infection or an uninfected control (not recorded which).

The table lists this clonotype with a few counts. The chain's CDR3 is CASSFPGNMQETQYF. The DNA for the CDR3 is TGTGCCAGCAGTTTCCCAGGGAATATGCAAGAGACCCAGTACTTC. This rearrangement joins TRBV6-6 to TRBJ2-5; tentative D call: TRBD1 (5 bases). CDR1 is MNHNY and CDR2 is SVGAGI in the germline V gene (reference sequence). This CDR3 contains 15 residues. V was pared by 4 bases and J by 2 bases, with 14 bases between.

This clonotype was seen more than once but under ten times. The V gene is TRBV5-1, the J gene TRBJ2-7, with D maybe TRBD1 (6 bases). Looked up from germline, CDR1 is SGHRS and CDR2 is YFSETQ. There are 15 residues in the CDR3. V was trimmed by 4 bases and J by 1 base, leaving 15 bases between them. As DNA, the CDR3 is TGCGCCAGCAGCCGTGAAGGACAGTCGTCCTACGAGCAGTACTTC. This sequence encodes CASSREGQSSYEQYF.

This clonotype was picked up a small number of times. The V gene is TRBV2, the J gene TRBJ1-5; TRBD1 is a possible D gene (6 bases). CDR1 and CDR2 from the germline V gene are SNHLY and FYNNEI. CDR3 size: 16 residues. Trimming removed 5 bases at V and 2 bases at J, with 16 bases between. CDR3 bases: TGTGCCAGCAGTTGGGCCGGGGGCCGGGGCAATCAGCCCCAGCATTTT. Amino acid sequence: CASSWAGGRGNQPQHF.

The chain carries TRBV7-9 and TRBJ1-4, with 9 bases that match TRBD1. This CDR3 contains 15 residues. Trimming cost V 4 bases and J 7 bases; bases outside gene matches: 7. Germline V CDR1 and CDR2: SEHNR, FQNEAQ (reference sequence). The CDR3 loop is CASSSTGTGSEKLFF. The CDR3, as DNA: TGTGCCAGCAGCTCCACCGGGACAGGGTCTGAAAAACTGTTTTTT.

This clonotype was picked up a small number of times. The genes are TRBV4-2 and TRBJ2-7; the D is unclear. Germline V gives CDR1 LGHNA, CDR2 YNFKEQ. The CDR3 runs to 14 residues. Trimming left V 1 base short and J 3 bases short, with 10 bases between. CDR3 coding DNA: TGTGCCAGCAGCCAAGTTGTAGGGAACTACGAGCAGTACTTC. Translating it yields CASSQVVGNYEQYF.

The V and J genes are TRBV18 and TRBJ2-3; maybe TRBD1 (5 bases). Germline V lookup: CDR1 KGHSH, CDR2 LQKENI. The CDR3 covers 13 residues. Trimming left V 4 bases short and J 4 bases short, with 9 bases between. CDR3 residues: CASSRDRADTQYF. The CDR3 coding sequence is TGTGCCAGCTCACGTGACAGAGCAGATACGCAGTATTTT.

This clonotype was counted many times. The chain couples TRBV12-3 or TRBV12-4 to TRBJ1-5; D may be TRBD1 (6 bases). The V and J ends lost 0 bases and 6 bases respectively, with 12 bases between them. The CDR3 covers 15 residues. The CDR3 nucleotides are TGTGCCAGCAGTTTAGCCAGGGGAGAGGGTCAGCCCCAGCATTTT. Translation: CASSLARGEGQPQHF.

A few counts support this clonotype. The chain couples TRBV3-1 to TRBJ1-2; D unclear. Trimming pared 0 bases from V and 1 base from J, leaving 9 bases between. In germline, CDR1 is LGHDT, CDR2 YNNKEL (reference sequence). This CDR3 spans 15 amino acids. This CDR3 reads CASSQDPQINYGYTF. The CDR3 DNA follows: TGTGCCAGCAGCCAAGACCCACAGATTAACTATGGCTACACCTTC.

The chain links TRBV20-1 to TRBJ2-5; D possibly corresponds to TRBD1 (5 bases). Trimming removed 3 bases from V and 2 bases from J, with 7 bases in between. The CDR3 consists of 12 residues. The germline V gene has CDR1 DFQATT and CDR2 SNEGSKA (reference sequence). The DNA of the CDR3 is TGCAGTGCTAGCAGACAGCAAGAGACCCAGTACTTC. It encodes CSASRQQETQYF.

This clonotype was seen at least ten times. The CDR3 sequence is CASSPGPGGYGYTF. The CDR3, as DNA: TGTGCCAGCAGCCCGGGGCCTGGGGGCTATGGCTACACCTTC. J is TRBJ1-2 and V is TRBV3-1; a possible D gene is TRBD1 (5 bases). The germline CDR1 and CDR2 sequences are LGHDT and YNNKEL (reference sequence). The CDR3 spans 14 residues. V lost 4 bases, J lost 4 bases, and 13 bases lay in between.

J is TRBJ2-7 and V is TRBV20-1; 7 bases are a match to TRBD1. V shed 5 bases, J shed 7 bases, and the junction held 11 bases outside the gene matches. Germline CDR1 DFQATT, CDR2 SNEGSKA (reference sequence). The CDR3 totals 13 residues. The CDR3 nucleotides read TGCAGTGCTGGTACAGGGGTGCTTAGGGAGCAGTACTTC. Amino acid sequence: CSAGTGVLREQYF.

The CDR3 bases are TGTGCCAGCAGTTCCATGGGCAGAGGGGAAGCTTTCTTT. Translated: CASSSMGRGEAFF. The rearrangement uses TRBV28 and TRBJ1-1, with no clear D. This CDR3 contains 13 residues. From germline, CDR1 is MDHEN and CDR2 SYDVKM. V was shortened by 4 bases and J by 8 bases, with 14 bases between the two germline ends.

This sequence joins TRBV6-1 and TRBJ2-7, with TRBD2 matching over 14 bases. V gave up 8 bases and J gave up 3 bases; unmatched junction bases: 6. The CDR3 spans 15 residues. Germline CDR1 MNHNS, CDR2 SASEGT. CDR3 DNA sequence: TGTGCCAGCTCGCAGGGGACTAGCGGGGGCTACGAGCAGTACTTC. This translates into CASSQGTSGGYEQYF.

The rearrangement uses TRBV30 and TRBJ1-2; weak D call: TRBD1 (6 bases). Germline CDR1 reads GTSNPN; CDR2 reads SVGIG (reference sequence). The V end was cut by 2 bases, the J end by 4 bases, with 14 bases between. CDR3 size: 14 residues. Written as DNA, the CDR3 is TGTGCCTGGAGTCACCCAGGGGAGGGCTATGGCTACACCTTC. This sequence encodes CAWSHPGEGYGYTF. Full variable domain (rest looked up from reference TRBV30 and TRBJ1-2): SQTIHQWPATLVQPVGSPLSLECTVEGTSNPNLYWYRQAAGRGLQLLFYSVGIGQISSEVPQNLSASRPQDRQFILSSKKLLLSDSGFYLCAWSHPGEGYGYTFGSGTRLTVV.

This clonotype was seen at least ten times. This chain joins TRBV2 and TRBJ1-4, with 11 bases lining up with TRBD1. This CDR3 spans 14 amino acids. V was pared by 7 bases and J by 3 bases, with 1 base of the junction left unmatched. Germline CDR1 reads SNHLY; CDR2 reads FYNNEI. DNA of the CDR3: TGTGCCAGCACGGGACAGGGGGCTAATGAAAAACTGTTTTTT. As protein: CASTGQGANEKLFF.

This clonotype appeared a few times. V gene TRBV11-2 combines with J gene TRBJ2-2; tentatively, D is TRBD1 (6 bases). The CDR3 runs 13 residues. In germline, CDR1 is SGHAT, CDR2 FQNNGV. With 5 bases removed from V and 6 bases from J, the gap between germline ends came to 10 bases. As DNA, the CDR3 is TGTGCCAGCAGCAAAACAGGGTCCGGGGAGCTGTTTTTT. Protein: CASSKTGSGELFF.

By share, this clonotype ranks as medium-sized. This rearrangement joins TRBV7-8 to TRBJ1-6; possibly TRBD1 for D (6 bases). The V end lost 7 bases, the J end lost 12 bases, and 22 bases lay between the germline ends. This CDR3 is built from 15 residues. CDR1 is SGHVS and CDR2 is FQNEAQ in the germline V gene. CDR3 protein: CASTSEGQGRRPLHF. CDR3 bases: TGTGCCAGCACCTCGGAGGGCCAGGGGAGGAGACCCCTCCACTTT.